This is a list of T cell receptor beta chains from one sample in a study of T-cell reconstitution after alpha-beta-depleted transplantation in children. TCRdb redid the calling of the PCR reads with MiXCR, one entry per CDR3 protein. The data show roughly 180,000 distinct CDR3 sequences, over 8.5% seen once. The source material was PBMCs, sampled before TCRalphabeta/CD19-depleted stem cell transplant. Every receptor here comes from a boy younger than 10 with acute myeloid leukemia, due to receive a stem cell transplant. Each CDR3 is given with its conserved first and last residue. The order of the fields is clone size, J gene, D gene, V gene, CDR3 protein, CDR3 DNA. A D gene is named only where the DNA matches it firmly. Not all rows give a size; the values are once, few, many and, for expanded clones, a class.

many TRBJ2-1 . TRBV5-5 CASSLGWGVFGNEQFF TGTGCCAGCAGCTTGGGGTGGGGCGTTTTTGGCAATGAGCAGTTCTTC
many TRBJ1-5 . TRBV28 CASSSTGWRQPQHF TGTGCCAGCAGTTCCACAGGGTGGAGACAGCCCCAGCATTTT
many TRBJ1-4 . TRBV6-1 CASEGTAWREKLFF TGTGCCAGCGAGGGAACAGCGTGGAGAGAAAAACTGTTTTTT
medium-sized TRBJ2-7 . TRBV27 CASSLFAGYEQYF TGTGCCAGCAGTTTATTTGCAGGCTACGAGCAGTACTTC
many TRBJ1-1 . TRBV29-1 CSVAGDTEAFF TGCAGCGTTGCGGGGGACACTGAAGCTTTCTTT
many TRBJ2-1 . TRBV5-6 CASSFLLGVDEQFF TGTGCCAGCAGCTTTCTCTTAGGGGTTGATGAGCAGTTCTTC
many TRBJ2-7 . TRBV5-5 CASSLAGRGYEQYF TGTGCCAGCAGCTTGGCGGGCAGGGGTTACGAGCAGTACTTC
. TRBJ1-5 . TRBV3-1 CACSQDMWPDGNQPQHF TGTGCCTGCAGCCAAGATATGTGGCCCGATGGCAATCAGCCCCAGCATTTT
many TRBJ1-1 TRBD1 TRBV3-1 CASSLGQGALGGTEAFF TGTGCCAGCAGCCTAGGACAGGGGGCGTTGGGCGGCACTGAAGCTTTCTTT
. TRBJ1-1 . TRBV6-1 CASSEKWIEGTEAFF TGTGCCAGCAGTGAAAAATGGATCGAGGGCACTGAAGCTTTCTTT
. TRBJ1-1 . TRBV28 CASSLFQGRTEAFF TGTGCCAGCAGTTTATTTCAGGGGAGAACTGAAGCTTTCTTT
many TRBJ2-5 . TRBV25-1 CASSEYSGAPVETQYF TGTGCCAGCAGTGAATATAGCGGCGCCCCGGTGGAGACCCAGTACTTC
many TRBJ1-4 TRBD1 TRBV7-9 CASSSGQGPLFF TGTGCCAGCAGCTCGGGACAGGGGCCCCTGTTTTTT
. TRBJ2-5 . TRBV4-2 CASSQNLPGAQYF TGTGCCAGCAGCCAGAACCTTCCGGGGGCCCAGTACTTC
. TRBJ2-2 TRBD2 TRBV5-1 CASTDSGKGIRELFF TGCGCCAGCACGGATAGCGGGAAGGGGATACGGGAGCTGTTTTTT
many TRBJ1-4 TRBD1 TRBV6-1 CASSPGGLVLGKLFF TGTGCCAGCAGCCCAGGGGGTCTGGTGCTTGGAAAACTGTTTTTT
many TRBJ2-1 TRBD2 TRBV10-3 CAIREGTSGGYEQFF TGTGCCATCAGGGAGGGGACTAGCGGGGGTTATGAGCAGTTCTTC
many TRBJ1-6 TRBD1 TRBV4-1 CASSQLSLPGQGNSPLHF TGCGCCAGCAGCCAACTCTCGCTACCGGGACAGGGGAATTCACCCCTCCACTTT
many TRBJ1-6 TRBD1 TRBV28 CASISGTVNSPLHF TGTGCCAGCATATCCGGGACAGTTAATTCACCCCTCCACTTT
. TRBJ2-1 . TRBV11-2 CASSLVGTGYNEQFF TGTGCCAGCAGCTTAGTCGGGACTGGTTACAATGAGCAGTTCTTC
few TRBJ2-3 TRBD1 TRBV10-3 CAIRTGQGASDTQYF TGTGCCATCAGAACGGGACAGGGGGCCTCGGATACGCAGTATTTT
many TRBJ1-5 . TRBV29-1 CSVAKGGNQPQHF TGCAGCGTTGCTAAGGGAGGCAATCAGCCCCAGCATTTT
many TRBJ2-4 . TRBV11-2 CASSTGVIQYF TGTGCCAGCAGCACCGGTGTCATTCAGTACTTC
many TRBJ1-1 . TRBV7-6 CASSLEGSLEAFF TGTGCCAGCAGCTTAGAAGGAAGCCTTGAAGCTTTCTTT
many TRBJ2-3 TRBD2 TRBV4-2 CASSQPRGMTSGGTDTQYF TGTGCCAGCAGCCAACCGAGGGGAATGACTAGCGGGGGGACAGATACGCAGTATTTT
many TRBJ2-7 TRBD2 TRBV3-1 CASSQYRTSGGDPQYF TGTGCCAGCAGCCAATATCGGACTAGCGGGGGGGACCCGCAGTACTTC
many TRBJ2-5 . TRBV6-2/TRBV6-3 CASSYPGAGSETQYF TGTGCCAGCAGTTATCCGGGAGCAGGTAGTGAGACCCAGTACTTC
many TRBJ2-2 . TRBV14 CASNSLNTGELFF TGTGCCAGCAACAGCCTAAACACCGGGGAGCTGTTTTTT
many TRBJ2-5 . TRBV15 CATSRAGEETQYF TGTGCCACCAGCAGGGCCGGGGAAGAGACCCAGTACTTC
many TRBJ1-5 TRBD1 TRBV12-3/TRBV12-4 CASRQGGQPQHF TGTGCCAGCAGGCAGGGGGGGCAGCCCCAGCATTTT
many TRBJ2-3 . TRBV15 CATSRVGSTDTQYF TGTGCCACCAGCAGAGTGGGGAGCACAGATACGCAGTATTTT
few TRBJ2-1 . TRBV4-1 CASSQEWDEQFF TGCGCCAGCAGCCAAGAATGGGATGAGCAGTTCTTC
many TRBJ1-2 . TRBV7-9 CASEEREVEGYTF TGTGCCAGTGAAGAACGGGAGGTGGAGGGCTACACCTTC
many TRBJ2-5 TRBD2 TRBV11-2 CASSKLAYQETQYF TGTGCCAGCAGCAAACTAGCGTACCAAGAGACCCAGTACTTC
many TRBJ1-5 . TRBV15 CATSRDLAGQSVVRQPQHF TGTGCCACCAGCAGAGATTTGGCGGGGCAATCAGTCGTTCGTCAGCCCCAGCATTTT
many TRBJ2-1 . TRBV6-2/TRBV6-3 CASSRLARSYNEQFF TGTGCCAGCAGTCGTCTAGCGAGGTCCTACAATGAGCAGTTCTTC
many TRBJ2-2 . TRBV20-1 CSARDPLEGHNTGELFF TGCAGTGCTAGAGACCCTCTAGAGGGACACAACACCGGGGAGCTGTTTTTT
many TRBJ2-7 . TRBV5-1 CASRAGARIGDYEQYF TGCGCCAGCAGAGCCGGAGCGCGGATCGGGGACTACGAGCAGTACTTC
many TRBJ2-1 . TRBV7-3 CASSLLGGSSYNEQFF TGTGCCAGCAGCTTACTTGGGGGTAGCTCCTACAATGAGCAGTTCTTC